This T cell receptor beta chain was captured by sequencing in a study of blood T cell repertoires in COVID-19. Study in general: Acute and convalescent COVID-19 specimens originated in the United States, Italy and Spain. PBMCs, B-cell-depleted T cells, or T cells provided the cDNA or gDNA that made up the material.

This CDR3 is 18 amino acids long. Germline V CDR1 and CDR2: SGHTA, FQGNSA. V gave up 0 bases and J gave up 12 bases; unmatched junction bases: 18. Authors' data handling: Researchers report that nucleated cell counts were estimated from reference gene primer amplification. Profiling relied on immunoSEQ multiplex PCR, and the TCRdb table lists in-frame clones only, not all of them. V and J calls and clone size are as listed in that table; D and trimming were resolved from the DNA. This sample has 200,000 to 300,000 clones, with 80% to 90% found just once. V and J are TRBV7-2 and TRBJ2-7; 12 positions agree with TRBD2. Specimen: peripheral blood. The clonotype comes from a man younger than 45 with active or convalescent COVID-19. CDR3 nucleotides: TGTGCCAGCAGCTTAGCGAGTGTGCTAGCGGGGGGGCCTCTACGAGTGTACTTC. It codes for CASSLASVLAGGPLRVYF.